A single sample is the source of the 2 T cell receptor beta chains below, sequenced in a study of T cell responses to AZD1222 COVID-19 vaccine. Some clones are missing from TCRdb's copy, which holds only in-frame ones; the method was immunoSEQ multiplex PCR. The sample yields some 91,000 clones, around 94% seen once. Sequenced material: peripheral blood, taken on day 0 of AZD1222 vaccination. The receptors derive from an adult in good health.

This clone has only one observation. The chain carries TRBV6-5 and TRBJ1-6; D gene uncertain. Germline assignment: CDR1 MNHEY and CDR2 SVGAGI. Trimming pared 2 bases from V and 8 bases from J, leaving 13 bases between. CDR3 length: 15 amino acids. This CDR3 reads CASSYHLEVDSPLHF. Here the CDR3 DNA reads TGTGCCAGCAGTTACCACCTGGAGGTGGATTCACCCCTCCACTTT.

The sample holds one count of this clone. The chain combines TRBV19 with TRBJ1-2; possibly TRBD1 for D (6 bases). The V gene's germline CDR1 is LNHDA and CDR2 SQIVND (reference sequence). The CDR3 has 15 residues. V shed 4 bases and J shed 7 bases, with 19 bases lying between them. CDR3 residues: CASSKRDTRGGGYTF. DNA for the CDR3: TGTGCCAGTAGTAAAAGGGACACAAGGGGCGGTGGCTACACCTTC.